This record looks at one TCR beta chain sequence and its context. V was clipped by 5 bases and J by 2 bases, with 3 bases between them. From germline, CDR1 is SGHVS and CDR2 FQNEAQ. CDR3 length: 12 residues. The sample originates from a study of OX40 agonist ivuxolimab in advanced cancers. Generated by immunoSEQ multiplex PCR, the TCRdb table keeps only in-frame clones and is missing some. The table includes under 100,000 clones, 90% detected once. Specimen: CD4+ or CD8+ T cells sorted from blood, collected in a trial of the OX40 agonist ivuxolimab. The chain employs TRBV7-8 and TRBJ2-2; D unclear. The origin of this receptor is an adult with an advanced solid tumor such as melanoma, head and neck, liver or kidney cancer. CDR3 sequence reads: CASSANTGELFF. The CDR3 DNA follows: TGTGCCAGCAGCGCAAACACCGGGGAGCTGTTTTTT.